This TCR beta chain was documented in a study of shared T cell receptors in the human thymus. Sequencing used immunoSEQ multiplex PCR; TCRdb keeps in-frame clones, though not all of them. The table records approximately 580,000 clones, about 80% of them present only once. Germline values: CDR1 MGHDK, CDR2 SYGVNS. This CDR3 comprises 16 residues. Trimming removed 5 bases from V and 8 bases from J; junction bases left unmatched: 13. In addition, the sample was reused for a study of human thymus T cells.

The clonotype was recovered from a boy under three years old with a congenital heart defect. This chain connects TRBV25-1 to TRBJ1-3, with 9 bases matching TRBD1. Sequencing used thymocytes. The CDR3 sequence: CASSIKQLGQGDTIYF. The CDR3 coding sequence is TGTGCCAGCAGTATTAAACAGTTGGGACAGGGAGACACCATATATTTT. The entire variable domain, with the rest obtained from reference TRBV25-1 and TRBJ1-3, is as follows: EADIYQTPRYLVIGTGKKITLECSQTMGHDKMYWYQQDPGMELHLIHYSYGVNSTEKGDLSSESTVSRIRTEHFPLTLESARPSHTSQYLCASSIKQLGQGDTIYFGEGSWLTVV.